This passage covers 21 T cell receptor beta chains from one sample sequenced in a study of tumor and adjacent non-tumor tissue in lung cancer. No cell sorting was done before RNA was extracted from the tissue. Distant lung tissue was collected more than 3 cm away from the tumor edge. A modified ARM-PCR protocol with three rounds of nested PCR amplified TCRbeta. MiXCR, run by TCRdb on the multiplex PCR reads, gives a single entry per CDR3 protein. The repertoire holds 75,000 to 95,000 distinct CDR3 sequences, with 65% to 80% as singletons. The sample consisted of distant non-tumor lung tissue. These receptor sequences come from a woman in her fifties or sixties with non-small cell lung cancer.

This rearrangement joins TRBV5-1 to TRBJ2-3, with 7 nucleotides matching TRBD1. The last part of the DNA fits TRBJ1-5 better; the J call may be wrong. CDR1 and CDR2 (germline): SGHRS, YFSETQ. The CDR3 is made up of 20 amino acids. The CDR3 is CASSSYLRTGINLEGDTQHF. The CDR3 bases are TGCGCCAGCAGCTCTTATCTAAGGACAGGAATTAACCTAGAGGGAGATACACAGCATTTT.

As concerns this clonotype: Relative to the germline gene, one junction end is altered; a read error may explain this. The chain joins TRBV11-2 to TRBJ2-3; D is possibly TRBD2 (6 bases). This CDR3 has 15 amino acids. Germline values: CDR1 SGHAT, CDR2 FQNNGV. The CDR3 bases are TGTACCAGCAGCATAGAGGAGGGAAGACAAGATACGCAGTATTTT. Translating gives CTSSIEEGRQDTQYF.

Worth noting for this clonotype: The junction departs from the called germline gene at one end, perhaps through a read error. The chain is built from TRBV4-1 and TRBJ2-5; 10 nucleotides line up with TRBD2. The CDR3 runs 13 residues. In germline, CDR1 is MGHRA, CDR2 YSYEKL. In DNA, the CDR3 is TGCACCAGTAGCCAAGCGGGGGGGTTGGACCAGTACTTC. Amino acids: CTSSQAGGLDQYF.

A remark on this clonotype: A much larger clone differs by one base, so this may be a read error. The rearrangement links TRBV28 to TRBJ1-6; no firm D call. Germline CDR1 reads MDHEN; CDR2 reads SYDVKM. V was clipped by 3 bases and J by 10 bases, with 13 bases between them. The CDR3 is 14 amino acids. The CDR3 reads CASSFFGERSPLHF. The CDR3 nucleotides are TGTGCCAGCAGTTTCTTCGGGGAAAGATCACCCCTCCACTTT.

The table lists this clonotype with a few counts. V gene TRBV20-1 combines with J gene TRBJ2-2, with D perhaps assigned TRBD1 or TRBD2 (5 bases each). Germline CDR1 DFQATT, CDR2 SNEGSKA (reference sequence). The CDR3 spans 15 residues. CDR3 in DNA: TGCATTGGTACAGGAGGCTTCCTGAACACCGGGGAGCTGTTTTTT. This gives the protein CIGTGGFLNTGELFF.

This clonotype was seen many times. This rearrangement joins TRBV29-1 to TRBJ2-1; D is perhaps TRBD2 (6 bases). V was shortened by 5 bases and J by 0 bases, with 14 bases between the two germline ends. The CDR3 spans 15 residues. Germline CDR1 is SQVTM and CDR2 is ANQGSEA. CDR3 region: CSVTREAVSYNEQFF. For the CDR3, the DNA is TGCAGCGTTACCAGGGAGGCGGTCTCCTACAATGAGCAGTTCTTC.

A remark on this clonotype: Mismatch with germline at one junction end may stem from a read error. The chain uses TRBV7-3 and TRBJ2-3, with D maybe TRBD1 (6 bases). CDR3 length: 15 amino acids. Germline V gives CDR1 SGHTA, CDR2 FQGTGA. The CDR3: CASSLTETGEDTQYF. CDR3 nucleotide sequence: TGTGCCAGCAGCTTAACTGAGACAGGCGAAGATACACAGTATTTT.

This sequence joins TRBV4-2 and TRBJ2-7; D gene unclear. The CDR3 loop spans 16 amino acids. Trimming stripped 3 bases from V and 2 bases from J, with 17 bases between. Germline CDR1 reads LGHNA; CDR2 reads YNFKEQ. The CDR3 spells CASSHAVETVPYEQYV. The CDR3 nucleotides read TGTGCCAGCAGCCATGCAGTAGAGACGGTTCCCTACGAGCAGTACGTC.

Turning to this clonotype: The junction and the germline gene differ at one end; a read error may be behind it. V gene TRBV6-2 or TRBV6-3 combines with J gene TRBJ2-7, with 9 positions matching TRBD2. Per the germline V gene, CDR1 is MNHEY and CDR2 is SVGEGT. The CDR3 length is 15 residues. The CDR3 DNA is TGTGCCAGCAGTATCGGATTAGCGGGAGTAGCCGAGGAGTACTTC. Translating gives CASSIGLAGVAEEYF.

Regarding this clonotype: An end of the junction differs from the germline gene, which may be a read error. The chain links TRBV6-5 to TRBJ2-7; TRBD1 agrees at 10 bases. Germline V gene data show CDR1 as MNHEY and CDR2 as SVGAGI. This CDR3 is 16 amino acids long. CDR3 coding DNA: TGTGCCAGCGCCAAAAACCCCGGGACAGGGGCCTACGAGCAGTGCTTC. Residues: CASAKNPGTGAYEQCF.

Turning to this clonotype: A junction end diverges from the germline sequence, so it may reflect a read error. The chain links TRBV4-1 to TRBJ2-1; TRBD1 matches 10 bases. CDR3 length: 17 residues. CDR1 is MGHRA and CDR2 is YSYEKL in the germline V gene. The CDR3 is CAGSREVGDRGYSEQFF. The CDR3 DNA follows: TGCGCCGGCAGCCGAGAGGTCGGGGACAGGGGATACAGTGAGCAGTTCTTC.

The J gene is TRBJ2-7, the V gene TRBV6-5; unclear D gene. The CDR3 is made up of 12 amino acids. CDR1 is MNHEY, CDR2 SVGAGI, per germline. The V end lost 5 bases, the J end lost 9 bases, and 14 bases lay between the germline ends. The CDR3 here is CASSPRRGGQYF. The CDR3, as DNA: TGTGCCAGCAGTCCTCGCAGAGGCGGGCAGTACTTC.

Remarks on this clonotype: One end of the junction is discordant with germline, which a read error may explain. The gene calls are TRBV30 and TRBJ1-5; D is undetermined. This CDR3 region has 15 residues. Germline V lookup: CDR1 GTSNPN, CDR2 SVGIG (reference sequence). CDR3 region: CAWSEGLHSNPPQHF. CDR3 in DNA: TGTGCCTGGTCGGAAGGGCTGCATAGCAATCCGCCCCAGCATTTT.

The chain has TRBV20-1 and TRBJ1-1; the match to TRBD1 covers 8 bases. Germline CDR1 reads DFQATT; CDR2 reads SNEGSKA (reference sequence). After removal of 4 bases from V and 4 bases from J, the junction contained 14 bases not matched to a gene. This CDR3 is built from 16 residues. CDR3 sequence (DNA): TGCAGTGCTACCGGGACAGGCAATGGCCCGAGCACTGAAGCTTTCTTT. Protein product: CSATGTGNGPSTEAFF.

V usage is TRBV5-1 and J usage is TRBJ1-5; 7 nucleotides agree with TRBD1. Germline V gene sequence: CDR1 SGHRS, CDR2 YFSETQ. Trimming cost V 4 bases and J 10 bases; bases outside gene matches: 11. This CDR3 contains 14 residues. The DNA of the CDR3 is TGCGCCAGCAGCCCAGGGGGTACCGATCTCCCCCAGCATTTT. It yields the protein CASSPGGTDLPQHF.

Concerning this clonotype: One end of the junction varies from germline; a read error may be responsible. CDR3: CDSNLGLGGLGDTQYF. In DNA, the CDR3 is TGTGACAGCAACTTAGGCCTTGGCGGACTCGGGGATACGCAGTATTTT. This chain links TRBV11-1 with TRBJ2-3; D is possibly TRBD2 (5 bases). CDR1 is SGHAT and CDR2 is FQDESV in the germline V gene (reference sequence). CDR3 length: 16 amino acids.

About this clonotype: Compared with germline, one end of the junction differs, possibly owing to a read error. The CDR3 DNA reads TGTGCCAGCAGCTTAGGGACTAGCGGGAAAGATACCCAGTATTTC. Its protein is CASSLGTSGKDTQYF. This sequence joins TRBV11-2 and TRBJ2-5; 12 positions match TRBD2. The CDR3 loop spans 15 amino acids. The germline CDR1 and CDR2 sequences are SGHAT and FQNNGV. Full variable domain (outside the CDR3, taken from reference TRBV11-2 and TRBJ2-5): EAGVAQSPRYKIIEKRQSVAFWCNPISGHATLYWYQQILGQGPKLLIQFQNNGVVDDSQLPKDRFSAERLKGVDSTLKIQPAKLEDSAVYLCASSLGTSGKDTQYFGPGTRLLVL.

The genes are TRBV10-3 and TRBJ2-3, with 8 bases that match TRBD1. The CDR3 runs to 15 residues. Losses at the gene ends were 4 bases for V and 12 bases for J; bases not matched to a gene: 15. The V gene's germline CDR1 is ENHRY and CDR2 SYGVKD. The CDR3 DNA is TGTGCCATCAGTGCCCCACAGGGGGTCACAGGTACTCAGTATTTT. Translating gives CAISAPQGVTGTQYF.

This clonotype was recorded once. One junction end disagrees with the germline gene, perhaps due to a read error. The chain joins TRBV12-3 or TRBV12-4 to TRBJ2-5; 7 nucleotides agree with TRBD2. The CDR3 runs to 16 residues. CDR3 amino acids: CACSLWRGSRQETQYF. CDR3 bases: TGTGCCTGCAGTTTATGGCGCGGGAGCAGACAAGAGACCCAGTACTTC.

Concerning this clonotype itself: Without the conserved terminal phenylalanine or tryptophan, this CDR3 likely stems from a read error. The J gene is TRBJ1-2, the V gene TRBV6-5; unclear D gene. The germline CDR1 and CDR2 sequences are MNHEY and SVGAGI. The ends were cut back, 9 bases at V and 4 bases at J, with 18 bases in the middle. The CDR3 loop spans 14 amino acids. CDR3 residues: CASSGPAWGYGYTI. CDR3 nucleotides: TGTGCCAGTAGCGGGCCAGCGTGGGGCTATGGCTACACCATC.

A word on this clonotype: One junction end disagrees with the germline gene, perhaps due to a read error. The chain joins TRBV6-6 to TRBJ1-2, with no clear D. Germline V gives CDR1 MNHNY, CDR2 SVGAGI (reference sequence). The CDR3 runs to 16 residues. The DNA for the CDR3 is TGTGCCAGCGGTTACGACGGCAGCCCGTACCCCTATGACTACACCTTC. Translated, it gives CASGYDGSPYPYDYTF.